The rows below give T cell receptor beta chains drawn from one sample of a study of control samples from healthy donors and cancer patients. Sequenced by immunoSEQ multiplex PCR; TCRdb stores in-frame clones only, minus some. The table has approximately 84,000 clones, 90% to 95% seen once. Sequenced material: blood. These receptors were obtained from a man aged 30-40 years in good health. Both conserved end residues are part of each CDR3. The D gene is left open where the match is weak. Clone size, where shown, is once, few, many, or a class for clones that have expanded.

12	TRBV11-2	.	TRBJ2-3	.	CASSFGGNTQYF	TGTGCCAGCAGCTTTGGAGGAAATACGCAGTATTTT
14	TRBV5-5	.	TRBJ1-1	.	CASSLAEGSTEAFF	TGTGCCAGCAGCTTGGCCGAGGGTAGCACTGAAGCTTTCTTT
15	TRBV24-1	.	TRBJ2-1	TRBD1	CATSDRDRVVNEQFF	TGTGCCACCAGTGACCGGGACAGAGTCGTCAATGAGCAGTTCTTC
16	TRBV9	.	TRBJ2-7	TRBD1	CASSERTGWGIYEQYF	TGTGCCAGCAGCGAGCGGACAGGGTGGGGCATATACGAGCAGTACTTC
16	TRBV13	.	TRBJ2-6	.	CASTRGEGVRANVLTF	TGTGCCAGCACCCGAGGAGAGGGGGTGAGGGCCAACGTCCTGACTTTC
16	TRBV7-9	.	TRBJ1-6	.	CASSLSVGSRNSPLHF	TGTGCCAGCAGCTTAAGCGTGGGCAGTAGGAATTCACCCCTCCACTTT
14	TRBV5-1	.	TRBJ1-1	.	CASSLDGVNTEAFF	TGCGCCAGCAGCCTGGATGGGGTGAACACTGAAGCTTTCTTT
16	TRBV7-6	.	TRBJ2-1	TRBD2	CASSPLGTSATNEQFF	TGTGCCAGCAGCCCCCTCGGGACTAGCGCCACCAATGAGCAGTTCTTC
17	TRBV19	.	TRBJ1-3	TRBD1	CASARRTGGNSGNTIYF	TGTGCCAGTGCCCGCCGGACAGGGGGTAACTCTGGAAACACCATATATTTT
16	TRBV7-9	.	TRBJ2-1	.	CASSPRSFNSYNEQFF	TGTGCCAGCAGCCCCCGAAGCTTCAACTCTTACAATGAGCAGTTCTTC
15	TRBV7-8	.	TRBJ2-7	.	CASSSRHLLSYEQYF	TGTGCCAGCAGCTCACGACACCTTCTCTCCTACGAGCAGTACTTC
16	TRBV18	.	TRBJ2-2	.	CASSPPGGYYTGELFF	TGTGCCAGCTCACCACCGGGCGGATACTACACCGGGGAGCTGTTTTTT
15	TRBV6-5	.	TRBJ2-7	.	CASSYSLGQPYEQYF	TGTGCCAGCAGTTACTCGCTGGGGCAGCCCTACGAGCAGTACTTC
15	TRBV5-4	.	TRBJ1-1	TRBD1	CASSPARDRNTEAFF	TGTGCCAGCAGCCCCGCCCGGGACAGGAACACTGAAGCTTTCTTT
15	TRBV7-2	.	TRBJ1-2	.	CASSPNPWVSYGYTF	TGTGCCAGCAGCCCCAACCCTTGGGTTTCTTATGGCTACACCTTC
14	TRBV18	.	TRBJ2-3	.	CASSPIRETDTQYF	TGTGCCAGCTCACCAATACGGGAGACAGATACGCAGTATTTT
15	TRBV4-1	.	TRBJ1-5	TRBD1	CASSQEGRGNQPQHF	TGCGCCAGCAGCCAAGAAGGCAGGGGGAATCAGCCCCAGCATTTT
14	TRBV5-1	.	TRBJ2-5	.	CASSLVADQETQYF	TGCGCCAGCAGCTTGGTGGCTGACCAAGAGACCCAGTACTTC
14	TRBV4-2	once	TRBJ2-3	.	CASRGQGTTDTQYF	TGTGCCAGCAGGGGGCAGGGAACCACAGATACGCAGTATTTT
14	TRBV7-2	.	TRBJ2-3	.	CASSPPGGTDTQYF	TGTGCCAGCAGCCCCCCCGGGGGCACAGATACGCAGTATTTT
15	TRBV21-1	.	TRBJ2-3	.	CASSQDGGITDTQYF	TGTGCCAGCAGCCAAGATGGGGGGATCACAGATACGCAGTATTTT
13	TRBV7-3	.	TRBJ1-1	.	CASSPHQNTEAFF	TGTGCCAGCAGCCCACATCAGAACACTGAAGCTTTCTTT
13	TRBV12-3/TRBV12-4	.	TRBJ1-1	.	CASSFREGTEAFF	TGTGCCAGCAGTTTCCGGGAGGGCACTGAAGCTTTCTTT
14	TRBV5-1	.	TRBJ2-1	.	CASRLGDLRGEQFF	TGCGCCAGCAGGTTAGGGGACTTACGTGGGGAGCAGTTCTTC
14	TRBV11-2	.	TRBJ2-7	.	CASGPVAETYEQYF	TGTGCCAGCGGCCCTGTAGCCGAGACCTACGAGCAGTACTTC
15	TRBV28	.	TRBJ1-3	TRBD1	CASSGQDISGNTIYF	TGTGCCAGCAGTGGACAGGACATCTCTGGAAACACCATATATTTT
15	TRBV6-5	.	TRBJ2-1	.	CASNRAIDSYNEQFF	TGTGCCAGCAATAGGGCAATCGACTCCTACAATGAGCAGTTCTTC
17	TRBV7-9	once	TRBJ2-2	TRBD1	CASSLRETGVNTGELFF	TGTGCCAGCAGCCTCAGGGAGACAGGGGTGAACACCGGGGAGCTGTTTTTT
17	TRBV12-1	.	TRBJ1-2	.	CASSFADRYGCRYGYTF	.
12	TRBV2	.	TRBJ1-5	.	CASRNSNQPQHF	TGTGCCAGCAGAAATAGCAATCAGCCCCAGCATTTT
14	TRBV28	.	TRBJ1-5	TRBD1	CASSWGQGDQPQHF	TGTGCCAGCAGTTGGGGACAGGGGGATCAGCCCCAGCATTTT
14	TRBV7-2	few	TRBJ2-7	TRBD1	CASSLQGAVNEQYF	TGTGCCAGCAGCTTACAGGGGGCGGTTAACGAGCAGTACTTC
13	TRBV11-1	.	TRBJ2-7	.	CASSLGRPDEQYF	TGTGCCAGCAGCTTGGGCAGGCCGGACGAGCAGTACTTC
15	TRBV9	.	TRBJ2-7	TRBD2	CASSPRTSAKYEQYF	TGTGCCAGCAGCCCACGGACTAGCGCGAAATACGAGCAGTACTTC
17	TRBV1	.	TRBJ2-5	.	CTSSQVGSGGAGETQYF	TGCACCAGCAGCCAAGTTGGTAGCGGGGGGGCTGGGGAGACCCAGTACTTC
17	TRBV24-1	.	TRBJ2-3	TRBD1	CATSDHGQGPRGDTQYF	TGTGCCACCAGTGATCACGGACAGGGTCCTAGAGGGGACACGCAGTATTTT
14	TRBV27	few	TRBJ1-5	.	CASSGDGLNQPQHF	TGTGCCAGCAGCGGTGACGGACTCAATCAGCCCCAGCATTTT
12	TRBV12-3/TRBV12-4	.	TRBJ1-1	.	CASSLSRTEAFF	TGTGCCAGCAGCCTCAGCAGGACTGAAGCTTTCTTT
14	TRBV11-3	.	TRBJ1-1	.	CASSLAGLNTEAFF	TGTGCCAGCAGCTTAGCTGGGTTGAACACTGAAGCTTTCTTT
15	TRBV2	.	TRBJ1-1	TRBD1	CASSETGDTNTEAFF	TGTGCCAGCAGCGAGACAGGGGACACGAACACTGAAGCTTTCTTT